These 24 T cell receptor beta chains share one sample of origin, sequenced in a study of cytomegalovirus exposure and HLA in healthy donors (dated by TCRdb to 2015 to 2018). Receptor amplification or capture employed the immunoSEQ multiplex PCR assay. TCRdb stores this immuneACCESS table with in-frame sequences only. Part of the clones is absent; in the studies checked, under half of the shortfall reflects unresolved V genes, and no reason is known for the rest. For this sample there are tens of thousands of clones; about 94% appear just once. Over 5.5% of the sample rests with the top ten. Sequencing was carried out using PBMCs. The receptors were sampled from a man aged 18-30 years in good health and CMV-seronegative.

This chain connects TRBV5-4 to TRBJ2-7, with 10 bases that match TRBD2. The germline CDR1 and CDR2 sequences are SGHNT and YYREEE (reference sequence). Trimming removed 4 bases from V and 7 bases from J; junction bases left unmatched: 14. This CDR3 has 16 amino acids. The CDR3 loop is CASSQVALAGGSEQYF. The CDR3 nucleotides are TGTGCCAGCAGCCAAGTGGCGTTAGCGGGAGGTTCTGAGCAGTACTTC. Full variable domain (rest looked up from reference TRBV5-4 and TRBJ2-7): ETGVTQSPTHLIKTRGQQVTLRCSSQSGHNTVSWYQQALGQGPQFIFQYYREEENGRGNFPPRFSGLQFPNYSSELNVNALELDDSALYLCASSQVALAGGSEQYFGPGTRLTVT.

J is TRBJ1-2 and V is TRBV29-1; 7 bases are a match to TRBD1. There are 11 residues in the CDR3. The germline V gene has CDR1 SQVTM and CDR2 ANQGSEA. J gave up 8 bases and V 7 bases, and 7 bases lay outside the gene matches. The CDR3, as DNA: TGCAGCGGTAGGGGGCTAGGAGGCTACACCTTC. Translating gives CSGRGLGGYTF.

This clone has just a few counts. This chain joins TRBV7-6 and TRBJ2-6, with 7 positions matching TRBD1. The V gene end was trimmed by 5 bases and the J gene end by 6 bases; junction bases not matched to a gene: 7. Germline V lookup: CDR1 SGHVS, CDR2 FNYEAQ. The CDR3 length is 15 residues. The CDR3 reads CASSPAGGTANVLTF. The CDR3 DNA reads as TGTGCCAGCAGCCCTGCAGGGGGTACGGCCAACGTCCTGACTTTC.

The V call is TRBV11-2, the J call TRBJ1-1, with D unclear. Trimming cost V 1 base and J 0 bases, with 6 bases left between them. The CDR3 loop spans 14 amino acids. Germline-derived CDR1 and CDR2 are SGHAT and FQNNGV. Written as DNA, the CDR3 is TGTGCCAGCAGCTTAGGTGTTATGAACACTGAAGCTTTCTTT. Its translation is CASSLGVMNTEAFF.

This clone came up once. The chain couples TRBV7-2 to TRBJ2-1; D is perhaps TRBD1 (5 bases). The CDR3 runs 15 residues. CDR1 is SGHTA, CDR2 FQGNSA, per germline. Trimming removed 2 bases at V and 6 bases at J, with 14 bases between. DNA for the CDR3: TGTGCCAGCAGCTTAAGACAGCCCCGAATCAATGAGCAGTTCTTC. Residues: CASSLRQPRINEQFF.

V usage is TRBV27 and J usage is TRBJ2-1; 12 bases fit TRBD2. The CDR3 length is 13 residues. Germline CDR1 reads MNHEY; CDR2 reads SMNVEV (reference sequence). Trimming took 9 bases from V and 10 from J; bases not matched to a gene: 7. CDR3 in DNA: TGTGCCAGTACTAGCGGGGGGCGAATGGAGCAGTTCTTC. Translating it yields CASTSGGRMEQFF.

This clone was detected once. The V gene is TRBV5-1, the J gene TRBJ2-5, with D tentatively TRBD2 (6 bases). Deletions cut 4 bases from V and 5 bases from J, with 12 bases between. The CDR3 contains 13 residues. Germline lookup yields CDR1 SGHRS and CDR2 YFSETQ. The CDR3 region has the DNA TGCGCCAGCAGCATGCGACTAGGGGAGACCCAGTACTTC. Translation gives CASSMRLGETQYF.

This chain links TRBV23-1 with TRBJ2-7; possible D gene TRBD2, 5 bases. TRBV23-1 falls under the ORF class, with uncertain function. Trimming cost V 9 bases and J 6 bases, with 6 bases left between them. This CDR3 has 9 amino acids. CDR3 amino acids: CASRGEQYF. For the CDR3, the DNA is TGCGCCAGTCGGGGCGAGCAGTACTTC.

This clone was observed once. The rearrangement uses TRBV18 and TRBJ2-5; D call uncertain. Trimming took 3 bases from V and 1 from J, leaving 3 bases between them. The CDR3 sequence is 12 residues long. The germline gives CDR1 KGHSH, CDR2 LQKENI. The CDR3 sequence: CASSPIQETQYF. Written as DNA, the CDR3 is TGTGCCAGCTCACCCATCCAAGAGACCCAGTACTTC.

This clone was counted once. The V and J genes are TRBV29-1 and TRBJ2-3; a weak D match, TRBD2 (5 bases). The germline V gene has CDR1 SQVTM and CDR2 ANQGSEA. The CDR3 covers 14 residues. Trimming left V 7 bases short and J 2 bases short, with 16 bases between. This CDR3 reads CSANDGITTDTQYF. The CDR3 DNA sequence: TGCAGCGCCAACGACGGGATCACCACAGATACGCAGTATTTT.

The table lists this clone with a count of one. This chain uses TRBV10-1 with TRBJ2-3; 8 nucleotides line up with TRBD1. This CDR3 spans 14 amino acids. After removal of 10 bases from V and 5 bases from J, the junction contained 11 bases not matched to a gene. Germline loops: CDR1 WNHNN, CDR2 SYGVQD (reference sequence). CDR3 DNA: TGCGCCATCTCAGGACAGGGTTTGCAAGATACGCAGTATTTT. Amino acids: CAISGQGLQDTQYF.

J is TRBJ2-5 and V is TRBV2, with 8 bases identical to TRBD1. J was trimmed by 4 bases and V by 6 bases; bases with no gene match: 10. CDR1 is SNHLY and CDR2 is FYNNEI in the germline V gene. This CDR3 spans 15 amino acids. Here the CDR3 reads CASSRDRTPTETQYF. Here the CDR3 DNA reads TGTGCCAGCAGCCGGGACAGGACGCCCACAGAGACCCAGTACTTC.

The chain carries TRBV21-1 and TRBJ1-2; the table's D call, TRBD1, was not checked against the DNA. TRBV21-1 is flagged as a pseudogene. This CDR3 region has 13 residues. CDR3 nucleotides: TGTGCCAGCAGCACCCAGGGGTCAGATGGCTACACCTTC. This encodes CASSTQGSDGYTF.

The V gene is TRBV9, the J gene TRBJ2-4; no clear D. V lost 3 bases and J 0 bases, leaving 7 bases between the germline ends. There are 14 residues in the CDR3. From germline, CDR1 is SGDLS and CDR2 YYNGEE. CDR3 nucleotide sequence: TGTGCCAGCAGCGGTCCTCTAGCCAAAAACATTCAGTACTTC. Protein sequence: CASSGPLAKNIQYF.

The chain employs TRBV13 and TRBJ2-7; 14 bases are a match to TRBD2. V trimming: 3 bases; J trimming: 3 bases; junction bases outside the gene matches: 4. This CDR3 region has 16 residues. Germline V gene sequence: CDR1 PRHDT, CDR2 FYEKMQ (reference sequence). CDR3 protein: CASSLGLAGDRYEQYF. CDR3 nucleotide sequence: TGTGCCAGCAGCTTGGGACTAGCGGGAGACCGCTACGAGCAGTACTTC.

About this clone: Other nucleotide sequences in the sample specify the same CDR3. The V gene is TRBV6-5, the J gene TRBJ2-5; TRBD2 aligns across 10 bases. The trim removed 1 base at V and 5 bases at J, leaving 4 bases unmatched. This CDR3 comprises 15 residues. The germline V gene has CDR1 MNHEY and CDR2 SVGAGI. The CDR3 region is CASSYWLAGVETQYF. The CDR3, as DNA: TGTGCCAGCAGTTACTGGCTAGCGGGGGTGGAGACCCAGTACTTC.

The V and J genes are TRBV7-9 and TRBJ1-1; D unclear. Trimming shortened V by 6 bases and J by 5 bases, and 16 bases separated the two germline ends. CDR1 is SEHNR, CDR2 FQNEAQ, per germline (reference sequence). This CDR3 contains 14 residues. CDR3 amino acids: CASRSVRERTEAFF. In DNA form, the CDR3 reads TGTGCCAGCAGATCCGTGAGGGAACGAACTGAAGCTTTCTTT.

The chain joins TRBV7-6 to TRBJ2-1; 13 nucleotides align to TRBD2. CDR3 length equals 13 residues. V lost 5 bases to trimming and J lost 10 bases; unmatched junction nucleotides: 2. The germline V gene has CDR1 SGHVS and CDR2 FNYEAQ. The CDR3 is CASSRTSGGEQFF. The DNA of the CDR3 is TGTGCCAGCAGCAGGACTAGCGGGGGCGAGCAGTTCTTC.

J is TRBJ2-1 and V is TRBV27; D unclear. From germline, CDR1 is MNHEY and CDR2 SMNVEV (reference sequence). The ends were cut back, 3 bases at V and 7 bases at J, with 7 bases in the middle. The CDR3 is made up of 12 amino acids. CDR3 bases: TGTGCCAGCAGTTTTACCGGGAATGAGCAGTTCTTC. Residues: CASSFTGNEQFF.

The chain joins TRBV7-2 to TRBJ1-4; weak D call: TRBD1 (6 bases). There are 14 residues in the CDR3. Germline CDR1 reads SGHTA; CDR2 reads FQGNSA. V lost 4 bases, J lost 7 bases, and 13 bases lay in between. The CDR3 reads CASSSGAGGEKLFF. DNA for the CDR3: TGTGCCAGCAGCTCAGGGGCTGGGGGTGAAAAACTGTTTTTT.

The chain has TRBV9 and TRBJ1-5; 7 positions match TRBD1. V was clipped by 0 bases and J by 8 bases; unmatched bases: 5. Germline lookup yields CDR1 SGDLS and CDR2 YYNGEE. The CDR3 is 14 residues long. Here the CDR3 DNA reads TGTGCCAGCAGCGTAGAGGACAGGCGGGAGCCCCAGCATTTT. It yields the protein CASSVEDRREPQHF.

The gene calls are TRBV5-8 and TRBJ2-2; 7 bases match TRBD1. J lost 6 bases, V lost 6 bases, and 8 bases had no gene match. Germline loops: CDR1 SGHTS, CDR2 YDEGEE. The CDR3 totals 14 residues. CDR3 residues: CASTSHRGPGELFF. The CDR3 DNA reads as TGTGCCAGCACCTCGCACAGGGGTCCCGGGGAGCTGTTTTTT.

The V call is TRBV7-2, the J call TRBJ1-5; D remains ambiguous. This CDR3 is 13 amino acids long. The germline gives CDR1 SGHTA, CDR2 FQGNSA. Between the trimmed V and J ends, which lost 1 base and 7 bases, there was a span of 8 bases. The DNA of the CDR3 is TGTGCCAGCAGCTTAGTAGGAGAGCAGCCCCAGCATTTT. It codes for CASSLVGEQPQHF.

V gene TRBV28 combines with J gene TRBJ2-3; a possible D gene is TRBD2 (6 bases). The CDR3 totals 14 residues. The V gene's germline CDR1 is MDHEN and CDR2 SYDVKM. V lost 5 bases and J lost 3, with 12 bases in between. The CDR3 reads CASSLRLVTDTQYF. The CDR3 DNA reads TGTGCCAGCAGTCTCCGACTAGTAACAGATACGCAGTATTTT.